The clone carrying this T cell receptor beta chain was recorded a few times. Its specificity is not known. The entry originates in a study of cytomegalovirus exposure and HLA in healthy donors. Study-wide points: Rarity marked most TCR sequences, yet some public TCRs occurred in many donors. It was 150 to 200 TCR beta chains that were listed as cytomegalovirus-associated. CMV antigen specificity was confirmed in vitro for a few CMV-associated chains. Researchers reported in a later analysis that common viral pathogens appeared linked to several top clusters.

The CDR3 consists of 15 residues. Germline CDR1 and CDR2: MNHEY and SVGAGI. V trimming: 2 bases; J trimming: 3 bases; junction bases outside the gene matches: 5. The PCR employed 60 Vbeta primers together with 13 Jbeta primers. TCRdb's copy holds only in-frame clones and misses some; the assay was immunoSEQ multiplex PCR. The sample lists 140,000 to 150,000 clones; 80% were seen once. The receptor's source is a man in his forties in good health and CMV-seronegative. Sequences were obtained from PBMCs. The chain has TRBV6-5 and TRBJ2-3; TRBD1 agrees at 7 bases. The CDR3 region has the DNA TGTGCCAGCAGTTACCTGACAGGGTGGACAGATACGCAGTATTTT. This gives the protein CASSYLTGWTDTQYF.